This TCR beta chain was sequenced in a study of shared clonotypes between healthy human individuals. Study details: There were three CD4 naive, three CD4 memory, two CD8 naive and one CD8 memory plates per donor.

Looked up from germline, CDR1 is MGHRA and CDR2 is YSYEKL. V was shortened by 2 bases and J by 4 bases, with 14 bases between the two germline ends. The CDR3 is made up of 16 amino acids. The protocol was immunoSEQ multiplex PCR, while the TCRdb copy is restricted to in-frame clones and leaves out a portion. The sample lists about 660,000 clones; less than 85% were seen once. Sequences were obtained from memory CD4+ T cells sorted from blood. Subset specified: CD45RA-negative fraction. The chain combines TRBV4-1 with TRBJ2-2; D is unclear. This TCR derives from a woman between 25 and 40 years old in good health. The CDR3 bases are TGCGCCAGCAGCCAACGGGCAGGTGATCTCACCGGGGAGCTGTTTTTT. This translates into CASSQRAGDLTGELFF.